Below are 8 T cell receptor beta chains sequenced from a single sample in a study of neurological immune-mediated disorders. MiXCR, applied by TCRdb to the 5' RACE reads, yields one record per CDR3 protein. There are roughly 74,000 distinct CDR3 sequences in the sample; 5.2% occur only once, and around 7.2% lies in the top ten. The sequenced sample consisted of PBMCs. These receptors were taken from a man between 18 and 29 years old with multiple sclerosis.

This clonotype occurred many times. Relative to the germline gene, one junction end is altered; a read error may explain this. The chain carries TRBV10-3 and TRBJ2-1; the match to TRBD1 covers 10 bases. The CDR3 spans 18 residues. CDR1 and CDR2 (germline): ENHRY, SYGVKD. CDR3 sequence reads: CAIKGTGALEGSYNEHFF. The CDR3 DNA is TGTGCCATCAAAGGGACAGGGGCTCTAGAGGGCTCCTACAATGAGCATTTCTTC.

This clonotype was found many times. The chain carries TRBV20-1 and TRBJ1-2; perhaps TRBD1 as D (5 bases). The CDR3 has 14 residues. Looked up from germline, CDR1 is DFQATT and CDR2 is SNEGSKA (reference sequence). Deletions cut 0 bases from V and 8 bases from J, with 16 bases between. The CDR3 DNA follows: TGCAGTGCTAGAGAAAGGACACAGCTTTGGGGCTACACCTTC. It translates to CSARERTQLWGYTF.

This chain joins TRBV18 and TRBJ2-2, with a tentative D call TRBD2 (5 bases). Germline V lookup: CDR1 KGHSH, CDR2 LQKENI. The V and J ends lost 2 bases and 4 bases respectively, with 14 bases between them. CDR3 length: 16 residues. The CDR3 DNA follows: TGTGCCAGCTCACCAAACAGCGGATTAGGCACCGGGGAGCTGTTTTTT. Its protein product is CASSPNSGLGTGELFF.

At least ten counts were recorded for this clonotype. V is TRBV5-1 and J is TRBJ2-1; 11 positions match TRBD2. Germline CDR1 is SGHRS and CDR2 is YFSETQ. The CDR3 is made up of 18 amino acids. J lost 4 bases, V lost 2 bases, and 11 bases had no gene match. The chain's CDR3 is CASSLSITSGGAYNEQFF. DNA of the CDR3: TGCGCCAGCAGCTTATCGATAACTAGCGGGGGAGCATACAATGAGCAGTTCTTC.

The J gene is TRBJ2-2, the V gene TRBV2; D unresolved. The germline gives CDR1 SNHLY, CDR2 FYNNEI. The CDR3 spans 14 residues. Trimming removed 0 bases at V and 6 bases at J, with 8 bases between. CDR3 sequence: CASSEASLAGELFF. Written as DNA, the CDR3 is TGTGCCAGCAGTGAAGCATCCCTCGCCGGGGAGCTGTTTTTT.

This clonotype was seen many times. The chain carries TRBV7-2 and TRBJ2-1; D unresolved. Germline assignment: CDR1 SGHTA and CDR2 FQGNSA. V was cut by 5 bases and J by 6 bases, with 11 bases left in between. This CDR3 is built from 13 residues. Here the CDR3 reads CASSPRGLNEQFF. The CDR3 DNA reads as TGTGCCAGCAGCCCCCGTGGTCTCAATGAGCAGTTCTTC.

In its sample, this clonotype was seen many times. The chain links TRBV5-1 to TRBJ2-1; 9 nucleotides agree with TRBD2. V was clipped by 7 bases and J by 6 bases; unmatched bases: 20. The length of the CDR3 is 18 residues. Germline V gives CDR1 SGHRS, CDR2 YFSETQ. Here the CDR3 DNA reads TGCGCCAGCCTTCGAGGACCCGGCGGTAGCGGGAGCGGCAATGAGCAGTTCTTC. It codes for CASLRGPGGSGSGNEQFF.

This clonotype showed up many times. V and J are TRBV9 and TRBJ2-6, with D uncertain. Trimming took 2 bases from V and 0 from J, leaving 18 bases between them. Germline CDR1 SGDLS, CDR2 YYNGEE. The CDR3 runs to 19 residues. CDR3 bases: TGTGCCAGCAGCGTGAGCTGGGTTTGGATGACCTCTGGGGCCAACGTCCTGACTTTC. Residues: CASSVSWVWMTSGANVLTF.